The sequence of this T cell receptor (beta chain) was determined in a study of Ad26.COV2.S vaccination and SARS-CoV-2 variants. The treatment was: around 19 received Ad26.COV2.S at low or high dose, single or two shots; several received placebo; per-sample allocation not given. Day 63 after the first injection of vaccine or placebo was the sampling time. The length of the CDR3 is 13 residues. In germline, CDR1 is SNHLY, CDR2 FYNNEI. Trimming pared 7 bases from V and 2 bases from J, leaving 11 bases between. Clones were read by immunoSEQ multiplex PCR, and TCRdb kept only the in-frame ones, dropping some. The repertoire holds 350,000 to 500,000 clones, with approximately 88% as singletons.

This chain uses TRBV2 with TRBJ2-5, with D hard to call. This sequence originates from a person between 18 and 65 years old who received the Ad26.COV2.S COVID-19 vaccine or a placebo. The sequencing here drew on peripheral blood, taken in a trial of Ad26.COV2.S vaccine versus placebo. CDR3 amino acids: CASILAPQETQYF. The CDR3 DNA is TGTGCCAGCATTTTAGCCCCTCAAGAGACCCAGTACTTC.